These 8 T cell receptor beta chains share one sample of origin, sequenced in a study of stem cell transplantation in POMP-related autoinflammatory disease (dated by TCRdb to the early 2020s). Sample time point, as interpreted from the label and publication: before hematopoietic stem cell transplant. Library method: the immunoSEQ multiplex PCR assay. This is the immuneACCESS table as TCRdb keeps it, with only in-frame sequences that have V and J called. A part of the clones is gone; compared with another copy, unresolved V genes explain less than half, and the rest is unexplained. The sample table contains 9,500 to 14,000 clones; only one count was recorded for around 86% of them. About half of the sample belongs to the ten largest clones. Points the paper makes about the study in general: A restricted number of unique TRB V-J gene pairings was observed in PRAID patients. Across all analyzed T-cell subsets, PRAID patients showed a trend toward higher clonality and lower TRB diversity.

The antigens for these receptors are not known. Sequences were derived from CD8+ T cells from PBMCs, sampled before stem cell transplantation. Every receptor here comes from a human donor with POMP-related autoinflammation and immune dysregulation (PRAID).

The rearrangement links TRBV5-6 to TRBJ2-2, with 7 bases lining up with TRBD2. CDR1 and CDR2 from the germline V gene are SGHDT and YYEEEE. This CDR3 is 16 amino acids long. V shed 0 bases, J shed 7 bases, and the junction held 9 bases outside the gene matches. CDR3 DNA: TGTGCCAGCAGCTTGGGAGGCGGGAGAGGTGGCGGGGAGCTGTTTTTT. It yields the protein CASSLGGGRGGGELFF.

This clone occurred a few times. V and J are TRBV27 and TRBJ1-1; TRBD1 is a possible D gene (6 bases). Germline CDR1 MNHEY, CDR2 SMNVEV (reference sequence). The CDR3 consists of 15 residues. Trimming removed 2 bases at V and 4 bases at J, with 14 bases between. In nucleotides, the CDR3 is TGTGCCAGCAGTTTAGCAGGGGTGGACGGCACTGAAGCTTTCTTT. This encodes CASSLAGVDGTEAFF.

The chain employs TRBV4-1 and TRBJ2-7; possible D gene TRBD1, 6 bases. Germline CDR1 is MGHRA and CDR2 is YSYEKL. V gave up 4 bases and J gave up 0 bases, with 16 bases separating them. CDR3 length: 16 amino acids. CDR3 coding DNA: TGCGCCAGCAGCCCAGCCTGGGGGCCGAGCTCCTACGAGCAGTACTTC. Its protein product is CASSPAWGPSSYEQYF.

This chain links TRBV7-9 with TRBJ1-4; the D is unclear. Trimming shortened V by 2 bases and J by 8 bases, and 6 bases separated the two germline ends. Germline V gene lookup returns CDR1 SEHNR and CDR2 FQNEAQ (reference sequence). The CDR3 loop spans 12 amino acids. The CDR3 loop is CASSLYEEKLFF. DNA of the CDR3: TGTGCCAGCAGCTTATATGAAGAAAAACTGTTTTTT.

This chain's CDR3 is CASSGNLYEQYF. CDR3 coding DNA: TGTGCCAGTAGCGGGAATTTGTACGAGCAGTACTTC. The rearrangement uses TRBV19 and TRBJ2-7, with D possibly TRBD2 on 5 matching bases. CDR3 length: 12 residues. Germline loops: CDR1 LNHDA, CDR2 SQIVND (reference sequence). Trimming took 6 bases from V and 4 from J, leaving 10 bases between them.

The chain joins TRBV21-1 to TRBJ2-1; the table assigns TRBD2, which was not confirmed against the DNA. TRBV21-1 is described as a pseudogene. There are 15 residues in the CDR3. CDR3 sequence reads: CASSKEPSGRHEQFF. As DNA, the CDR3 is TGTGCCAGCAGCAAAGAGCCATCCGGGAGGCATGAGCAGTTCTTC.

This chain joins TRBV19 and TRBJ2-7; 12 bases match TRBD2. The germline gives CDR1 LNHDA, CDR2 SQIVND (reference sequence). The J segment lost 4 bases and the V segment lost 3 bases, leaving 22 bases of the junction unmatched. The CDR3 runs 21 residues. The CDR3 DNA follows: TGTGCCAGTAGTATTATCCATACGACTAGCGGGAGTCCTACGACGGTGTACGAGCAGTACTTC. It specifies CASSIIHTTSGSPTTVYEQYF.

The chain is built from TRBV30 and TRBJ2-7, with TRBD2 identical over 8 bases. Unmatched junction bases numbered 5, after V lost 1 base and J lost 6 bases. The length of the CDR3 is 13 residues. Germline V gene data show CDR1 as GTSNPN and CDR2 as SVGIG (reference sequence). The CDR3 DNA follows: TGTGCCTGGAGTGGCGGGGGGACTTCCGAGCAGTACTTC. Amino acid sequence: CAWSGGGTSEQYF. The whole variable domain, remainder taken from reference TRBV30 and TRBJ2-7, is SQTIHQWPATLVQPVGSPLSLECTVEGTSNPNLYWYRQAAGRGLQLLFYSVGIGQISSEVPQNLSASRPQDRQFILSSKKLLLSDSGFYLCAWSGGGTSEQYFGPGTRLTVT.